Following are 10 T cell receptor beta chains from one sample sequenced in a study of cytomegalovirus exposure and HLA in healthy donors. PCR employed 60 Vbeta and 13 Jbeta primers. Repertoires were generated with immunoSEQ multiplex PCR, while TCRdb's copy carries only in-frame clones and drops some. The table includes some 150,000 clones, over 60% detected once. Sequencing used PBMCs. These receptors came from a female donor in good health and CMV-seropositive.

CDR3 region: CASSLSRGVTYEQYF. The CDR3 DNA reads as TGTGCCAGCAGCTTGTCCAGGGGGGTAACCTACGAGCAGTACTTC. The chain combines TRBV5-6 with TRBJ2-5; TRBD1 might be the D (7 bases). The J call is doubtful: the DNA matches TRBJ2-7 better. In germline, CDR1 is SGHDT, CDR2 YYEEEE. CDR3 length: 15 residues.

The gene calls are TRBV28 and TRBJ1-5; the match to TRBD1 covers 8 bases. Germline CDR1 is MDHEN and CDR2 is SYDVKM. The CDR3 is made up of 15 amino acids. Germline trimming cut 5 bases from V and 5 bases from J; bases unmatched to any gene: 8. CDR3 sequence (DNA): TGTGCCAGCAGTGCTCCGGGACAGGCTGATCAGCCCCAGCATTTT. This gives the protein CASSAPGQADQPQHF.

This clone was counted between two and nine times. This CDR3 is CASSPSGSSYNEQFF. The CDR3 DNA follows: TGTGCCAGCAGCCCGAGCGGAAGCTCCTACAATGAGCAGTTCTTC. V gene TRBV4-2 combines with J gene TRBJ2-1; D is possibly TRBD2 (5 bases). The CDR3 has 15 residues. Germline-derived CDR1 and CDR2 are LGHNA and YNFKEQ. V was trimmed by 4 bases and J by 0 bases, leaving 10 bases between them.

The chain uses TRBV18 and TRBJ1-1; D gene unclear. The germline V gene has CDR1 KGHSH and CDR2 LQKENI. Trimming shortened V by 3 bases and J by 4 bases, and 9 bases separated the two germline ends. The CDR3 totals 13 residues. CDR3 nucleotides: TGTGCCAGCTCACCGAACCCAGGCACTGAAGCTTTCTTT. This sequence encodes CASSPNPGTEAFF.

Only a few counts were recorded for this clone. The chain has TRBV9 and TRBJ2-1, with D perhaps TRBD1 (5 bases). The CDR3 runs 17 residues. Trimming pared 0 bases from V and 4 bases from J, leaving 17 bases between. From germline, CDR1 is SGDLS and CDR2 YYNGEE. The chain's CDR3 is CASSVVAGRHPYNEQFF. CDR3 coding DNA: TGTGCCAGCAGCGTAGTGGCAGGGCGACATCCATACAATGAGCAGTTCTTC.

V gene TRBV5-8 combines with J gene TRBJ2-5; 10 nucleotides line up with TRBD2. Germline V lookup: CDR1 SGHTS, CDR2 YDEGEE. V lost 6 bases and J lost 7; bases outside the gene matches: 12. The CDR3 spans 15 residues. In DNA, the CDR3 is TGTGCCAGCAACGAGGGGCTAGCGGGGGTCTGGACCCAGTACTTC. It encodes CASNEGLAGVWTQYF.

This sequence joins TRBV28 and TRBJ1-1, with 7 bases fitting TRBD1. The CDR3 runs 14 residues. V was clipped by 7 bases and J by 4 bases; unmatched bases: 9. Germline V gives CDR1 MDHEN, CDR2 SYDVKM. For the CDR3, the DNA is TGTGCCAGCACTTTGGAGGGGGCCTTCACTGAAGCTTTCTTT. This encodes CASTLEGAFTEAFF.

J is TRBJ2-3 and V is TRBV9, with 9 positions matching TRBD2. The germline V gene has CDR1 SGDLS and CDR2 YYNGEE. The CDR3 consists of 16 residues. The ends lost 0 bases at V and 0 bases at J; junction bases unmatched: 2. CDR3 DNA sequence: TGTGCCAGCAGCGTAGGAGGGACTAGCAGCACAGATACGCAGTATTTT. Amino acid sequence: CASSVGGTSSTDTQYF.

V gene TRBV30 combines with J gene TRBJ1-4, with D tentatively TRBD1 (5 bases). With 7 bases removed from V and 4 bases from J, the gap between germline ends came to 13 bases. Germline CDR1 is GTSNPN and CDR2 is SVGIG (reference sequence). The CDR3 extends over 13 amino acids. The CDR3 DNA is TGTGCCTACACAGGCATCTTTAATGAAAAACTGTTTTTT. Encoded protein: CAYTGIFNEKLFF.

This clone was found once. Germline and junction disagree at one end, which may indicate a read error. V usage is TRBV7-9 and J usage is TRBJ1-1; 8 bases are shared with TRBD1. This CDR3 is built from 16 residues. Germline assignment: CDR1 SEHNR and CDR2 FQNEAQ (reference sequence). CDR3 DNA sequence: TGTGCCAGCAGGTTAGACGGGACAGGACCGGGCACTGAAGCTTTCTTT. Translating it yields CASRLDGTGPGTEAFF.